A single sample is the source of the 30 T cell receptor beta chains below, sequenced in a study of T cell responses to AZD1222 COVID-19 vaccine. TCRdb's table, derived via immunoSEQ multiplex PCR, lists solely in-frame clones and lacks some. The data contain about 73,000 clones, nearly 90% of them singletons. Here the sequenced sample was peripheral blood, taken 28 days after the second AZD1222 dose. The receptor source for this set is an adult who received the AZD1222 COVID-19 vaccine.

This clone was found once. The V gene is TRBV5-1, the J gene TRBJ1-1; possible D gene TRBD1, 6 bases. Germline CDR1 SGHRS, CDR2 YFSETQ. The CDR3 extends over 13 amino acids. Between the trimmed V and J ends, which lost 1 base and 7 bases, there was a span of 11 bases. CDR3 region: CASSLRPGDEAFF. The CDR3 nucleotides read TGCGCCAGCAGCTTGCGTCCAGGGGATGAAGCTTTCTTT.

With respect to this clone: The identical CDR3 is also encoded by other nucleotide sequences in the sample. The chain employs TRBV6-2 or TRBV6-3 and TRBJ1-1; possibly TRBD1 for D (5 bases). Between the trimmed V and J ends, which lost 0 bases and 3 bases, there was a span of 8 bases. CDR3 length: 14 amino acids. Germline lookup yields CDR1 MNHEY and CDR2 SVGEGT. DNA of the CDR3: TGTGCCAGCAGTTACTCGAGGGGCGACACTGAAGCTTTCTTT. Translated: CASSYSRGDTEAFF.

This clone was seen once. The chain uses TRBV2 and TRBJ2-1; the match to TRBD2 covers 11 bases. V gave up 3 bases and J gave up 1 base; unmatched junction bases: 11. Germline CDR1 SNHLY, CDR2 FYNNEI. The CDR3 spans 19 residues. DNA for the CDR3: TGTGCCAGCAGTGACGGTGGATGGCTAGCGGGGGGATCCTACAATGAGCAGTTCTTC. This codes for CASSDGGWLAGGSYNEQFF.

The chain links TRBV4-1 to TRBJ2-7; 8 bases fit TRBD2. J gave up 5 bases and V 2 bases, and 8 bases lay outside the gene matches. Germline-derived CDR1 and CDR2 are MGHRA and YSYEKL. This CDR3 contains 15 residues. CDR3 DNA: TGCGCCAGCAGCCAAACCCCAGGGACTAGGAACGAGCAGTACTTC. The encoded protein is CASSQTPGTRNEQYF.

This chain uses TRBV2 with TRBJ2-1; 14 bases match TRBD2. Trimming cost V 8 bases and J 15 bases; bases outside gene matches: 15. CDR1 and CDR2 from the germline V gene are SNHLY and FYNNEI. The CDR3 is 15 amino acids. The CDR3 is CASSGTSGSPRGRFF. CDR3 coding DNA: TGTGCCAGCTCTGGGACTAGCGGGAGTCCGAGGGGACGGTTCTTC.

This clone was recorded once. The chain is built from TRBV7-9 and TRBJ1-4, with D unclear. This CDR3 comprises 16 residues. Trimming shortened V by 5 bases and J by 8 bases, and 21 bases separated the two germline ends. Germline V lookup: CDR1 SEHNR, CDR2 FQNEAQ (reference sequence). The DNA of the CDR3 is TGTGCCAGCAGCCTTAAGCGAGGGCTAGATTTGGAAAAACTGTTTTTT. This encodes CASSLKRGLDLEKLFF.

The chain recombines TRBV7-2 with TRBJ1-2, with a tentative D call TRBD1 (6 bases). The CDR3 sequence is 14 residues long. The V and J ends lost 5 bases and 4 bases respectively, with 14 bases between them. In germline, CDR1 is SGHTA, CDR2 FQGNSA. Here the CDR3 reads CASSHPLGAYGYTF. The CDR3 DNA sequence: TGTGCCAGCAGCCACCCCCTGGGGGCCTATGGCTACACCTTC.

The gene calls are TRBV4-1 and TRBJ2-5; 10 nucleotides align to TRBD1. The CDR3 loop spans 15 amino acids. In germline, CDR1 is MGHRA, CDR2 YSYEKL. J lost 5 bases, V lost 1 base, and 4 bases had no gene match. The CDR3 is CASSQGGTGVETQYF. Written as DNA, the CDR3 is TGCGCCAGCAGCCAAGGAGGGACAGGGGTGGAGACCCAGTACTTC.

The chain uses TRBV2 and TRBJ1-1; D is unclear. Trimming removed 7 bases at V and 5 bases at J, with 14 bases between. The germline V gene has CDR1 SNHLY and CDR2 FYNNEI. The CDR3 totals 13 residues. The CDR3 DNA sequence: TGTGCCAGCACTCGAGGGCGGTGGACTGAAGCTTTCTTT. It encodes CASTRGRWTEAFF.

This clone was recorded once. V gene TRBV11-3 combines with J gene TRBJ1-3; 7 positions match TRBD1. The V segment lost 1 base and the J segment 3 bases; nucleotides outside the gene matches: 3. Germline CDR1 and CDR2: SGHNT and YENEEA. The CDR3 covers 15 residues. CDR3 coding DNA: TGTGCCAGCAGCTTAGGAGGGACAGTTGGAAACACCATATATTTT. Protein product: CASSLGGTVGNTIYF.

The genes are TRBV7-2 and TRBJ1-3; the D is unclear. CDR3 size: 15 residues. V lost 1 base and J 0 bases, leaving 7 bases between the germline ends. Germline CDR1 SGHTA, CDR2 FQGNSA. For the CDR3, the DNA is TGTGCCAGCAGCTTAGGTGTGGTCTCTGGAAACACCATATATTTT. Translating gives CASSLGVVSGNTIYF.

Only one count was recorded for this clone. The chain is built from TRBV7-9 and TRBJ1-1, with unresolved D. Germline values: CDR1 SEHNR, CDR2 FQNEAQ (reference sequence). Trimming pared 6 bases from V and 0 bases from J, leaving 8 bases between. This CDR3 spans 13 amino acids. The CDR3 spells CASSQDLNTEAFF. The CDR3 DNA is TGTGCCAGCAGTCAGGACCTGAACACTGAAGCTTTCTTT.

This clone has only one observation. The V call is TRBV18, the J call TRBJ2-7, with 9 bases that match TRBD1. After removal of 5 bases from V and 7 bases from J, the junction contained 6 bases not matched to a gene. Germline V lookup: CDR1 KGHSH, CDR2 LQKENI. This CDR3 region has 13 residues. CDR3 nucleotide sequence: TGTGCCAGCTCAACCACAGGGGGCCCTGAGCAGTACGTC. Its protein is CASSTTGGPEQYV.

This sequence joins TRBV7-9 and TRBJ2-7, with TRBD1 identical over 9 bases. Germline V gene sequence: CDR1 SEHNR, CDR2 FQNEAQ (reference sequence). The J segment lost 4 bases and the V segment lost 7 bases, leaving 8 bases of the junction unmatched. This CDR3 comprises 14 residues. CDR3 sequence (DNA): TGTGCCAGCACCAACACAGGGGGCTCTTACGAGCAGTACTTC. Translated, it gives CASTNTGGSYEQYF.

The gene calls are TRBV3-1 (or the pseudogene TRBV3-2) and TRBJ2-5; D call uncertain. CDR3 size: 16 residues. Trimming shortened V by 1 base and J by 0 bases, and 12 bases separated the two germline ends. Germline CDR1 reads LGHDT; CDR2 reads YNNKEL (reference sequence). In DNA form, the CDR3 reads TGTGCCAGCAGCCAAGCGACGTCGACCAACCAAGAGACCCAGTACTTC. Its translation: CASSQATSTNQETQYF.

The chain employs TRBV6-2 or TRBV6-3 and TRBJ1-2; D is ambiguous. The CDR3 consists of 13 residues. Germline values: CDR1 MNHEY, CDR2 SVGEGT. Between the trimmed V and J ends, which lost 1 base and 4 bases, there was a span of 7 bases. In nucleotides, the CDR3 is TGTGCCAGCAGTTACTGGGGTGCCTATGGCTACACCTTC. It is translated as CASSYWGAYGYTF.

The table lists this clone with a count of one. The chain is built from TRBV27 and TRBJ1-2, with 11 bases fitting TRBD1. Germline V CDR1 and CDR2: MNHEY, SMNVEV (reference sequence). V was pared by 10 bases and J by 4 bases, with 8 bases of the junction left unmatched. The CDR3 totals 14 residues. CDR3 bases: TGTGCCACGTATTCCGGGACAGGGGGCTATGGCTACACCTTC. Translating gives CATYSGTGGYGYTF.

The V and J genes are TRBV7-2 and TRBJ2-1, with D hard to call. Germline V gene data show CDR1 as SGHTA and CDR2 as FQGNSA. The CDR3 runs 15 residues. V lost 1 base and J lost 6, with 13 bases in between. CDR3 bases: TGTGCCAGCAGCTTAGGTTCCTACGGGCGCAATGAGCAGTTCTTC. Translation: CASSLGSYGRNEQFF. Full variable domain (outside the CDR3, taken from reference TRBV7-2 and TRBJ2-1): GAGVSQSPSNKVTEKGKDVELRCDPISGHTALYWYRQSLGQGLEFLIYFQGNSAPDKSGLPSDRFSAERTGGSVSTLTIQRTQQEDSAVYLCASSLGSYGRNEQFFGPGTRLTVL.

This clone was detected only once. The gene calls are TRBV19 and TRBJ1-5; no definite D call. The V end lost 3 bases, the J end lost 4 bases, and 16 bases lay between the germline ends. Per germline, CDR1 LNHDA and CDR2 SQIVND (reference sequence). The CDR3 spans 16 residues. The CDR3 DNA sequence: TGTGCCAGTAGTATTTACGACCGGAGCCTAAATCAGCCCCAGCATTTT. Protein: CASSIYDRSLNQPQHF.

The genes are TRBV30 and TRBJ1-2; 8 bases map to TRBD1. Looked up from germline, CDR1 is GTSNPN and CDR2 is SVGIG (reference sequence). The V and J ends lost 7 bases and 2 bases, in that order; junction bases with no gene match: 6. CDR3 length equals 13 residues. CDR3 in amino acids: CASTDRENYGYTF. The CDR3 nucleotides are TGTGCCTCGACGGACAGGGAAAACTATGGCTACACCTTC.

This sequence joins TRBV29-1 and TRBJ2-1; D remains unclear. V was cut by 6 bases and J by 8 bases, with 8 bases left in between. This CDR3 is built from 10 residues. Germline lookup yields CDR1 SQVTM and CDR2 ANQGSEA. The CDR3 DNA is TGCAGCGTCGCTGTACATGAGCAGTTCTTC. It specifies CSVAVHEQFF.

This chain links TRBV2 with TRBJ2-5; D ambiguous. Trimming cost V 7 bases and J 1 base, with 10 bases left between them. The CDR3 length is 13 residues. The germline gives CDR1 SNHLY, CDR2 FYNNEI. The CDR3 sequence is CASNQYLQETQYF. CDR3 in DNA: TGTGCCAGCAACCAGTACCTCCAAGAGACCCAGTACTTC. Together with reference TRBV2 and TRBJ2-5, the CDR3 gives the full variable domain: EPEVTQTPSHQVTQMGQEVILRCVPISNHLYFYWYRQILGQKVEFLVSFYNNEISEKSEIFDDQFSVERPDGSNFTLKIRSTKLEDSAMYFCASNQYLQETQYFGPGTRLLVL.

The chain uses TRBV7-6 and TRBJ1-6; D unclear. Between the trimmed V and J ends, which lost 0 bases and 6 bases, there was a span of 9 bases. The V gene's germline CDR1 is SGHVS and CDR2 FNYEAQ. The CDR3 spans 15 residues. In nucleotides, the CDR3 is TGTGCCAGCAGCTTAGCGCAATCTCCTAATTCACCCCTCCACTTT. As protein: CASSLAQSPNSPLHF.

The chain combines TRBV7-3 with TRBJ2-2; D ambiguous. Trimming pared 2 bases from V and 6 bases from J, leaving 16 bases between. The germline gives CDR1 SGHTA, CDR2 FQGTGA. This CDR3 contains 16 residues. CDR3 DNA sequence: TGTGCCAGCAGCTTATCGGTGGGCGTAACGGCCGGGGAGCTGTTTTTT. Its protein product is CASSLSVGVTAGELFF.

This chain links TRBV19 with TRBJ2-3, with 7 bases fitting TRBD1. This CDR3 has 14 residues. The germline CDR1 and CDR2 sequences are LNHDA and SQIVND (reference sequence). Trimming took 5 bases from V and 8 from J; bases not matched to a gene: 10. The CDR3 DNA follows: TGTGCCAGTAGTCCCCGACAGGGCCCCGGTACGCAGTATTTT. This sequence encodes CASSPRQGPGTQYF. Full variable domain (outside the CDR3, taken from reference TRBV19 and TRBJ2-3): DGGITQSPKYLFRKEGQNVTLSCEQNLNHDAMYWYRQDPGQGLRLIYYSQIVNDFQKGDIAEGYSVSREKKESFPLTVTSAQKNPTAFYLCASSPRQGPGTQYFGPGTRLTVL.

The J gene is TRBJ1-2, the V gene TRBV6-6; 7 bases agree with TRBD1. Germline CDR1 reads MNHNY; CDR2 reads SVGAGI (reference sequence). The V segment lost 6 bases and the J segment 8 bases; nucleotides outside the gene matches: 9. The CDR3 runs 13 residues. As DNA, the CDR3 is TGTGCCAGCAGACAAGGGACAGTCTCCGGCTACACCTTC. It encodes CASRQGTVSGYTF.

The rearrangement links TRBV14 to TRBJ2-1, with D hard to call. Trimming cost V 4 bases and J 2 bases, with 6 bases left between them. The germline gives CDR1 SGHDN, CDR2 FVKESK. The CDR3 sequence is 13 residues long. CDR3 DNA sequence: TGTGCCAGCAGCCGGGCTGCCTACAATGAGCAGTTCTTC. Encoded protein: CASSRAAYNEQFF. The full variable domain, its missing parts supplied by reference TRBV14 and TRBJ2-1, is EAGVTQFPSHSVIEKGQTVTLRCDPISGHDNLYWYRRVMGKEIKFLLHFVKESKQDESGMPNNRFLAERTGGTYSTLKVQPAELEDSGVYFCASSRAAYNEQFFGPGTRLTVL.

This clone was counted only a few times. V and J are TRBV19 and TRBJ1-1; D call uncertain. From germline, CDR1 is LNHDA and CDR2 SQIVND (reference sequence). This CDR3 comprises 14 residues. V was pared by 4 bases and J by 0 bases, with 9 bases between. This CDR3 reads CASSKQLMNTEAFF. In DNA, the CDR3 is TGTGCCAGTAGTAAACAGCTCATGAACACTGAAGCTTTCTTT.

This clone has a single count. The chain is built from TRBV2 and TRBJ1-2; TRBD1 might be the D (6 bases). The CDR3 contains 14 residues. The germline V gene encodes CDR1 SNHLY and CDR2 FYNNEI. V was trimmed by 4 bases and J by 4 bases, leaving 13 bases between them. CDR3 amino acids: CASSGVGGGYGYTF. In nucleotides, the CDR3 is TGTGCCAGCAGTGGAGTGGGGGGCGGCTATGGCTACACCTTC. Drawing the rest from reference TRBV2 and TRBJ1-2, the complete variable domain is EPEVTQTPSHQVTQMGQEVILRCVPISNHLYFYWYRQILGQKVEFLVSFYNNEISEKSEIFDDQFSVERPDGSNFTLKIRSTKLEDSAMYFCASSGVGGGYGYTFGSGTRLTVV.

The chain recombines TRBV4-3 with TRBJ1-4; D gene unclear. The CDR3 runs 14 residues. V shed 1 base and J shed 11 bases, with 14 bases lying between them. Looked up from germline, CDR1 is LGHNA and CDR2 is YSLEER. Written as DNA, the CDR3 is TGCGCCAGCAGCCAAGTCGGCAGTTCTGGGAAACTGTTTTTT. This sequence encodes CASSQVGSSGKLFF.